This T cell receptor beta chain was documented in a study of OX40 agonist ivuxolimab in advanced cancers. General notes on the study: Ivuxolimab, which targeted the costimulatory receptor OX40 (CD134), was an agonistic, fully human IgG2 monoclonal antibody. Intravenous ivuxolimab was administered to patients every 2 weeks at six dose levels: 0.01, 0.1, 0.3, 1.5, 3 and 10 mg/kg. In the dose-escalation cohort, 75% to 85% of patients were male, and the mean age was 60 years with a range of about 20 to 79. Among the approximately 50 dose-escalation patients, approximately 20 had hepatocellular carcinoma, 15 melanoma, 9 renal cell carcinoma and 9 head and neck cancer. The monotherapy dose-escalation portion (N ≈ 52 patients) of the phase I ivuxolimab trial is reported in the paper. Peripheral TCRbeta sequencing aimed to test whether ivuxolimab altered TCR sequence diversity and caused clonal T-cell expansion. Patients were allowed to have had prior anti-PD-1, anti-PD-L1 or anti-CTLA-4 therapy, and 30% to 50% of the dose-escalation patients had previously received checkpoint inhibitors. Partial responses occurred in three dose-escalation patients: two with cutaneous melanoma and one with hepatocellular carcinoma. The study at large found these results: In partial responders in the 0.1-3.0 mg/kg groups, normalized peripheral clonal expansion was found to be among the lowest, especially among CD8+ T cells. The antigen specificity of the peripheral T cells that underwent clonal expansion was not determined. Low levels of normalized T-cell clonal expansion were also seen in some nonresponding patients. At doses from 0.1 to 3.0 mg/kg, clonal expansion was seen in both CD4+ and CD8+ blood T cells between baseline and week 6. On average, CD8+ T cells showed more expanded clones than CD4+ T cells after ivuxolimab.

To note about this clone: Its antigen specificity is not known. One base away there is no much larger clone; base qualities are not given.

From V the trimming removes 10 bases and from J it removes 5 bases, while the gene matches leave 14 bases of the junction unaccounted for. CDR1 and CDR2, looked up from the germline V gene, are ENHRY and SYGVKD. The CDR3 has 15 amino acids, counting the end cysteine and phenylalanine. CDR3 DNA only is kept here, 45 bases in frame from base 1. For sequencing of the TCRbeta CDR3 region, genomic DNA was extracted from the sorted cells. The immunoSEQ Assay was used to sequence the TCRbeta CDR3 regions. In its TCRdb copy, this immuneACCESS table keeps in-frame sequences only and misses some clones. Where compared with another copy, unresolved V genes explain less than half of these, and the others have no known cause. In all, the sample holds 30,000 to 45,000 clones, and 65% to 80% of those were seen once. Of the sample, under 10% is held by the ten largest clones. The trial excluded patients who had a history of autoimmune disease or who were on systemic immunosuppression. In every dose cohort, peripheral blood was drawn for TCR sequencing at baseline, cycle 4 day 1, and cycle 7 day 1. Samples came from an open-label, multicenter, first-in-human phase I dose-escalation trial of ivuxolimab. Adults with locally advanced or metastatic melanoma, renal cell carcinoma, hepatocellular carcinoma or head and neck squamous cell carcinoma were enrolled in the trial. Before TCR sequencing, CD4+ T cells and CD8+ T cells from peripheral blood were sorted into separate populations.

The clonotype was recovered from an adult with an advanced solid tumor such as melanoma, head and neck, liver or kidney cancer. The V and J genes are TRBV10-3 and TRBJ2-7, and 10 bases in between align with TRBD2. The specimen was CD4+ or CD8+ T cells sorted from blood, collected in a trial of the OX40 agonist ivuxolimab. In nucleotide form, the sequence is TGTGCCACGGGGGGGGCGAGCGGGAGGGCGGACGAGCAGTACTTC. It specifies CATGGASGRADEQYF.